A single sample is the source of the 14 T cell receptor beta chains below, sequenced in a study of immune heterogeneity within non-small cell lung tumors. It was with 32 V and 13 J primers that multiplex PCR amplified TCR beta CDR3. TCRdb recomputed calls from the multiplex PCR reads with MiXCR, one row per CDR3 protein. The sample includes about 5,700 distinct CDR3 sequences, approximately 22% of them seen just once. Template input was genomic DNA from bulk tumor (approximately 600 ng per sample). Several far-apart biopsies were taken per primary tumor during surgery. Patients had untreated, newly diagnosed non-small cell lung cancer and underwent curative surgery. Sequencing used lung tumor tissue. All receptors derive from an older woman with non-small cell lung cancer.

In its sample, this clonotype is medium-sized. The chain joins TRBV29-1 to TRBJ2-3, with TRBD2 as a possible D gene (5 bases). The CDR3 loop spans 12 amino acids. Germline CDR1 and CDR2: SQVTM and ANQGSEA. V was trimmed by 4 bases and J by 0 bases, leaving 5 bases between them. For the CDR3, the DNA is TGCAGCGTTGGGACTAGCACAGATACGCAGTATTTT. The encoded protein is CSVGTSTDTQYF.

This chain connects TRBV6-1 to TRBJ2-5, with unresolved D. The germline gives CDR1 MNHNS, CDR2 SASEGT. This CDR3 has 15 amino acids. Trimming removed 6 bases at V and 2 bases at J, with 16 bases between. CDR3 sequence reads: CASSRPTTTQETQYF. The CDR3 coding sequence is TGTGCCAGCAGCCGACCTACTACTACTCAAGAGACCCAGTACTTC.

In its sample, this clonotype was seen many times. V gene TRBV20-1 combines with J gene TRBJ1-5; tentative D call: TRBD1 (5 bases). Germline CDR1 and CDR2: DFQATT and SNEGSKA (reference sequence). Trimming stripped 6 bases from V and 4 bases from J, with 19 bases between. The CDR3 length is 15 residues. The CDR3 here is CSAGTALGTNQPQHF. As DNA, the CDR3 is TGCAGTGCCGGGACTGCTCTGGGGACGAATCAGCCCCAGCATTTT.

This clonotype is medium-sized by share. The chain uses TRBV5-5 and TRBJ1-5; D is perhaps TRBD1 (5 bases). The CDR3 has 15 residues. The germline V gene has CDR1 SGHKS and CDR2 YYEKEE (reference sequence). Trimming stripped 4 bases from V and 3 bases from J, with 14 bases between. CDR3 loop: CASSATANFNQPQHF. The CDR3 DNA is TGTGCCAGCAGCGCGACAGCAAATTTCAATCAGCCCCAGCATTTT.

CDR3 protein: CASSRTGTGSEQYF. CDR3 coding DNA: TGTGCCAGCAGCCGCACCGGGACAGGGAGCGAGCAGTACTTC. The J gene is TRBJ2-7, the V gene TRBV14, with TRBD1 matching 9 bases. Germline values: CDR1 SGHDN, CDR2 FVKESK. The CDR3 has 14 residues. V lost 4 bases to trimming and J lost 6 bases; unmatched junction nucleotides: 7.

By share, this clonotype counts as medium-sized. The chain carries TRBV28 and TRBJ2-3; the match to TRBD2 covers 13 bases. CDR1 and CDR2 (germline): MDHEN, SYDVKM. This CDR3 spans 17 amino acids. V was pared by 6 bases and J by 0 bases, with 6 bases of the junction left unmatched. The CDR3 sequence is CASRTPGLAGSTDTQYF. CDR3 DNA: TGTGCCAGCAGAACCCCGGGACTAGCGGGGAGCACAGATACGCAGTATTTT.

Judged by abundance, this clonotype is medium-sized. The chain joins TRBV18 to TRBJ1-1, with 8 bases that match TRBD1. The CDR3 covers 17 residues. Germline values: CDR1 KGHSH, CDR2 LQKENI. V was pared by 3 bases and J by 2 bases, with 11 bases of the junction left unmatched. The CDR3 nucleotides are TGTGCCAGCTCACCCAGTCGCCCCGGGACAGGAAACACTGAAGCTTTCTTT. Its protein is CASSPSRPGTGNTEAFF. Full variable domain (missing parts from reference TRBV18 and TRBJ1-1): NAGVMQNPRHLVRRRGQEARLRCSPMKGHSHVYWYRQLPEEGLKFMVYLQKENIIDESGMPKERFSAEFPKEGPSILRIQQVVRGDSAAYFCASSPSRPGTGNTEAFFGQGTRLTVV.

The chain is built from TRBV20-1 and TRBJ2-1; 14 bases fit TRBD2. Germline V CDR1 and CDR2: DFQATT, SNEGSKA (reference sequence). J gave up 6 bases and V 6 bases, and 1 base lay outside the gene matches. The CDR3 is made up of 13 amino acids. Here the CDR3 DNA reads TGCAGTGCGGGGACTAGCGGGGGCAATGAGCAGTTCTTC. Encoded protein: CSAGTSGGNEQFF.

By share, this clonotype ranks as hyperexpanded. The rearrangement links TRBV28 to TRBJ2-7; TRBD2 agrees at 9 bases. CDR1 MDHEN and CDR2 SYDVKM come from the germline V gene. V lost 1 base, J lost 0 bases, and 7 bases stayed unmatched. The CDR3 consists of 17 residues. The DNA for the CDR3 is TGTGCCAGCAGTTTATACCTAGCGGGGAGGAGCTCCTACGAGCAGTACTTC. Residues: CASSLYLAGRSSYEQYF.

With respect to this clonotype: Given a much more abundant clone one base away, this may be a read error. The chain recombines TRBV5-1 with TRBJ2-7; the D gene could be TRBD1 or TRBD2 (6 bases each). This CDR3 contains 14 residues. CDR1 and CDR2 (germline): SGHRS, YFSETQ. Trimming pared 4 bases from V and 5 bases from J, leaving 16 bases between. The CDR3 loop reads CASSQKGGTHEQYF. The DNA for the CDR3 is TGCGCCAGCAGCCAGAAAGGGGGGACCCACGAGCAGTACTTC.

This clonotype was counted at least ten times. This chain connects TRBV28 to TRBJ2-1; maybe TRBD2 (6 bases). Germline V gene data show CDR1 as MDHEN and CDR2 as SYDVKM. Trimming removed 2 bases from V and 13 bases from J, with 12 bases in between. There are 12 residues in the CDR3. The CDR3 coding sequence is TGTGCCAGCAGTTTAATGGGGGACTTCCAGTTCTTC. Its protein is CASSLMGDFQFF.

This clonotype is large by share. This chain uses TRBV7-8 with TRBJ2-7, with D tentatively TRBD2 (7 bases). The CDR3 has 13 amino acids. The V and J ends lost 8 bases and 7 bases respectively, with 18 bases between them. Germline CDR1 SGHVS, CDR2 FQNEAQ. CDR3 nucleotides: TGTGCCAGCCGAGCGGGACATGAGAGAGAGCAGTACTTC. It is translated as CASRAGHEREQYF. Variable domain in full (rest from reference TRBV7-8 and TRBJ2-7): GAGVSQSPRYKVAKRGQDVALRCDPISGHVSLFWYQQALGQGPEFLTYFQNEAQLDKSGLPSDRFFAERPEGSVSTLKIQRTQQEDSAVYLCASRAGHEREQYFGPGTRLTVT.

This clonotype counts as medium-sized. The rearrangement links TRBV7-3 to TRBJ2-1; the match to TRBD2 covers 8 bases. CDR3 size: 15 residues. The V gene end was trimmed by 0 bases and the J gene end by 8 bases; junction bases not matched to a gene: 6. Germline loops: CDR1 SGHTA, CDR2 FQGTGA. The CDR3 is CASSLTAGVIYEQFF. In DNA form, the CDR3 reads TGTGCCAGCAGCTTAACAGCGGGAGTTATCTATGAGCAGTTCTTC.

This clonotype was picked up many times. The chain combines TRBV18 with TRBJ1-5; TRBD1 matches at 8 bases. Germline assignment: CDR1 KGHSH and CDR2 LQKENI. The length of the CDR3 is 16 residues. V lost 6 bases and J lost 1; bases outside the gene matches: 8. CDR3 nucleotides: TGTGCCAGCTCCCCCACAGGGGGTACGAGCAATCAGCCCCAGCATTTT. Protein product: CASSPTGGTSNQPQHF.